Presented here are 29 T cell receptor beta chains from one specimen sequenced in a study of metastatic and nonmetastatic thyroid tumors. Patients were all untreated before their thyroid surgery. TCRdb reassembled clones from the PCR reads with MiXCR. The sample records some 29,000 clones, 16% being singletons. Sequencing was performed on blood. The receptors were sampled from a female donor with papillary thyroid cancer or a benign thyroid nodule (not recorded which). Some clones in this sample may be carry-over from other donors' samples.

This clone was seen at least ten times. Here the CDR3 DNA reads TGTGCCAGCAGCTTAACGCCTCCTAGCGGGGTCTACAATGAGCAGTTCTTC. Amino acids: CASSLTPPSGVYNEQFF. The chain has TRBV7-3 and TRBJ2-1; 9 positions match TRBD2. CDR1 SGHTA and CDR2 FQGTGA come from the germline V gene. The CDR3 has 17 amino acids. V gave up 0 bases and J gave up 3 bases; unmatched junction bases: 6.

This clone was seen repeatedly, ten times or more. The rearrangement uses TRBV28 and TRBJ2-7; 12 bases map to TRBD1. CDR3 length equals 17 residues. The V segment lost 3 bases and the J segment 4 bases; nucleotides outside the gene matches: 10. Germline V gene lookup returns CDR1 MDHEN and CDR2 SYDVKM. Here the CDR3 DNA reads TGTGCCAGCAGTTTTGTACTCCGGGACAGGGGGCGGTACGAGCAGTACTTC. Its protein is CASSFVLRDRGRYEQYF.

The table lists this clone with many counts. The V call is TRBV11-1, the J call TRBJ2-2; 9 bases are a match to TRBD1. This CDR3 has 17 amino acids. Unmatched junction bases numbered 14, after V lost 5 bases and J lost 7 bases. The germline gives CDR1 SGHAT, CDR2 FQDESV (reference sequence). In nucleotides, the CDR3 is TGTGCCAGCAGCCACCCCCGGGACAGGGTTCAGGGCGGGGAGCTGTTTTTT. Translated: CASSHPRDRVQGGELFF.

This clone was detected only a few times. The chain combines TRBV12-3 or TRBV12-4 with TRBJ1-5; D ambiguous. The CDR3 has 15 residues. V was cut by 6 bases and J by 4 bases, with 16 bases left in between. Here the CDR3 reads CASSRMVPINQPQHF. The CDR3, as DNA: TGTGCCAGCAGCCGTATGGTACCTATTAATCAGCCCCAGCATTTT.

This clone was observed many times. The CDR3 DNA reads as TGTGCCAGCAGTTTATCTCGGGACTTCAAATCACAGCATTTT. This translates into CASSLSRDFKSQHF. The rearrangement joins TRBV28 to TRBJ1-5; tentative D call: TRBD1 (5 bases). V lost 1 base, J lost 13 bases, and 17 bases lay in between. This CDR3 region has 14 residues. In germline, CDR1 is MDHEN, CDR2 SYDVKM. Looking up the rest from reference TRBV28 and TRBJ1-5 gives the full variable domain: DVKVTQSSRYLVKRTGEKVFLECVQDMDHENMFWYRQDPGLGLRLIYFSYDVKMKEKGDIPEGYSVSREKKERFSLILESASTNQTSMYLCASSLSRDFKSQHFGDGTRLSIL.

This clone was counted ten times or more. This chain joins TRBV2 and TRBJ2-5; 9 bases map to TRBD1. This CDR3 region has 15 residues. V dropped 10 bases and J dropped 5; count of bases not matched to a gene: 14. Germline loops: CDR1 SNHLY, CDR2 FYNNEI. The DNA of the CDR3 is TGTGCCAAAAAAACGGGACAGGGAGTTTTCGAGACCCAGTACTTC. Its translation is CAKKTGQGVFETQYF.

Ten or more counts support this clone. J is TRBJ2-5 and V is TRBV5-1; 7 bases map to TRBD1. The CDR3 extends over 14 amino acids. V was pared by 4 bases and J by 5 bases, with 8 bases of the junction left unmatched. The V gene's germline CDR1 is SGHRS and CDR2 YFSETQ. CDR3 coding DNA: TGCGCCAGCAGCCGACAGGGTAATATGGAGACCCAGTACTTC. Protein: CASSRQGNMETQYF.

Points on this clone: Other DNA sequences in the sample encode the same CDR3. The chain couples TRBV27 to TRBJ2-1; no clear D. The CDR3 has 12 residues. V was cut by 8 bases and J by 10 bases, with 15 bases left in between. Germline lookup yields CDR1 MNHEY and CDR2 SMNVEV (reference sequence). The CDR3 coding sequence is TGTGCCAGCGCTTCTGGTCGTTTGGAGCAGTTCTTC. As protein: CASASGRLEQFF.

The rearrangement links TRBV5-1 to TRBJ2-7; 9 positions agree with TRBD2. Germline values: CDR1 SGHRS, CDR2 YFSETQ. The ends lost 4 bases at V and 2 bases at J; junction bases unmatched: 7. The CDR3 is 15 residues long. CDR3 sequence (DNA): TGCGCCAGCAGCCCCGGGGCGGGGGGGGCCTACGAGCAGTACTTC. Translated, it gives CASSPGAGGAYEQYF.

This clone has a count of ten or more. The chain couples TRBV5-1 to TRBJ2-7; possible D gene TRBD1, 7 bases. Trimming removed 2 bases from V and 0 bases from J, with 12 bases in between. Germline CDR1 is SGHRS and CDR2 is YFSETQ. The CDR3 covers 15 residues. The DNA of the CDR3 is TGCGCCAGCAGCTTTAGACAGGGAGGCTCCTACGAGCAGTACTTC. This translates into CASSFRQGGSYEQYF.

On this clone: At one boundary the junction diverges from the germline segment, which might be a read error. Other nucleotide sequences in the sample specify the same CDR3. The chain joins TRBV28 to TRBJ2-6; no clear D. The CDR3 has 15 residues. In germline, CDR1 is MDHEN, CDR2 SYDVKM. In DNA form, the CDR3 reads TGTGCCAGTAGTTTACTTAAATCTGGGGCCAACGTCCTGACTTTC. Translation gives CASSLLKSGANVLTF.

This rearrangement joins TRBV9 to TRBJ2-1; TRBD2 matches 7 bases. Germline V lookup: CDR1 SGDLS, CDR2 YYNGEE. The CDR3 spans 14 residues. V dropped 4 bases and J dropped 3; count of bases not matched to a gene: 4. CDR3 in amino acids: CASSPGTNYNEQFF. CDR3 sequence (DNA): TGTGCCAGCAGCCCGGGGACTAACTACAATGAGCAGTTCTTC.

This clone was picked up many times. V is TRBV5-1 and J is TRBJ2-2, with 10 bases identical to TRBD1. After removal of 0 bases from V and 4 bases from J, the junction contained 3 bases not matched to a gene. The germline CDR1 and CDR2 sequences are SGHRS and YFSETQ. This CDR3 is built from 16 residues. The CDR3 protein is CASSLEGQGSTGELFF. In DNA, the CDR3 is TGCGCCAGCAGCTTGGAGGGACAGGGGAGCACCGGGGAGCTGTTTTTT.

At least ten counts were recorded for this clone. The rearrangement uses TRBV2 and TRBJ2-5; D gene uncertain. The germline gives CDR1 SNHLY, CDR2 FYNNEI. The CDR3 runs to 11 residues. Trimming removed 5 bases at V and 4 bases at J, with 5 bases between. The CDR3 coding sequence is TGTGCCAGCAGTAAGGGAGAGACCCAGTACTTC. This encodes CASSKGETQYF.

In this sample, this clone turned up many times. This sequence joins TRBV5-4 and TRBJ1-2; no reliable D call. The V end lost 4 bases, the J end lost 4 bases, and 11 bases lay between the germline ends. This CDR3 region has 13 residues. The germline V gene encodes CDR1 SGHNT and CDR2 YYREEE (reference sequence). CDR3 coding DNA: TGTGCCAGCAGCCCCGAGGTCTCCTATGGCTACACCTTC. Amino acids: CASSPEVSYGYTF. Full variable domain (missing parts from reference TRBV5-4 and TRBJ1-2): ETGVTQSPTHLIKTRGQQVTLRCSSQSGHNTVSWYQQALGQGPQFIFQYYREEENGRGNFPPRFSGLQFPNYSSELNVNALELDDSALYLCASSPEVSYGYTFGSGTRLTVV.

Only a few counts were recorded for this clone. This chain links TRBV6-1 with TRBJ1-2; the D gene is possibly TRBD1 (6 bases). CDR1 and CDR2 (germline): MNHNS, SASEGT. V was shortened by 3 bases and J by 6 bases, with 8 bases between the two germline ends. The CDR3 spans 12 residues. CDR3 sequence: CASSDRDNGYTF. The CDR3, as DNA: TGTGCCAGCAGTGACAGGGACAATGGCTACACCTTC.

This clone was seen only a few times. The chain uses TRBV27 and TRBJ1-3, with D unclear. From germline, CDR1 is MNHEY and CDR2 SMNVEV (reference sequence). The CDR3 is 16 residues long. The V end lost 3 bases, the J end lost 0 bases, and 12 bases lay between the germline ends. In nucleotides, the CDR3 is TGTGCCAGCAGTTTGGATTGGTCCAGCTCTGGAAACACCATATATTTT. Its translation is CASSLDWSSSGNTIYF.

Sample share makes this clone medium-sized. J is TRBJ1-6 and V is TRBV28, with D possibly TRBD1 on 5 matching bases. Trimming took off 2 bases at V and 4 bases at J, with 15 bases between the two ends. The CDR3 has 17 residues. Germline V gene data show CDR1 as MDHEN and CDR2 as SYDVKM. In nucleotides, the CDR3 is TGTGCCAGCAGTTTAGCCCCCACCGACAGTTATAATTCACCCCTCCACTTT. Residues: CASSLAPTDSYNSPLHF. The variable domain in full, with the rest retrieved from reference TRBV28 and TRBJ1-6, is DVKVTQSSRYLVKRTGEKVFLECVQDMDHENMFWYRQDPGLGLRLIYFSYDVKMKEKGDIPEGYSVSREKKERFSLILESASTNQTSMYLCASSLAPTDSYNSPLHFGNGTRLTVT.

This clone has at least ten counts. The chain has TRBV9 and TRBJ1-2; D not resolved. Germline lookup yields CDR1 SGDLS and CDR2 YYNGEE. The CDR3 has 14 amino acids. V was cut by 4 bases and J by 4 bases, with 14 bases left in between. In nucleotides, the CDR3 is TGTGCCAGCAGCCCTGAGCGTGGTGGCTATGGCTACACCTTC. Its translation: CASSPERGGYGYTF.

This clone has ten or more counts. The V gene is TRBV20-1, the J gene TRBJ1-1; D may be TRBD1 (5 bases). Per the germline V gene, CDR1 is DFQATT and CDR2 is SNEGSKA (reference sequence). Trimming removed 4 bases at V and 0 bases at J, with 12 bases between. The CDR3 totals 14 residues. The DNA of the CDR3 is TGCAGTGCTACGAGGGGATCGATGAACACTGAAGCTTTCTTT. It yields the protein CSATRGSMNTEAFF.

This clone was recorded many times. The DNA of the CDR3 is TGTGCCAGCAGCTTCTCCCGGGACAAGCAAGAGACCCAGTACTTC. Translation: CASSFSRDKQETQYF. This rearrangement joins TRBV7-9 to TRBJ2-5; D is possibly TRBD1 (6 bases). V lost 3 bases and J 2 bases, leaving 13 bases between the germline ends. CDR1 is SEHNR and CDR2 is FQNEAQ in the germline V gene (reference sequence). CDR3 length equals 15 residues.

The chain has TRBV11-2 and TRBJ2-7; weak D call: TRBD1 (5 bases). The CDR3 has 14 residues. V was trimmed by 2 bases and J by 5 bases, leaving 13 bases between them. Germline V CDR1 and CDR2: SGHAT, FQNNGV. CDR3 residues: CASSLSQGYHEQYF. CDR3 coding DNA: TGTGCCAGCAGCTTAAGTCAGGGTTACCACGAGCAGTACTTC.

The sample holds a few counts of this clone. The rearrangement uses TRBV6-1 and TRBJ2-7; D is undetermined. The CDR3 is 14 residues long. V was clipped by 7 bases and J by 0 bases, with 13 bases between them. Germline V CDR1 and CDR2: MNHNS, SASEGT. The chain's CDR3 is CASIREQCSYEQYF. The DNA of the CDR3 is TGTGCCAGCATCCGCGAACAGTGCTCCTACGAGCAGTACTTC.

This clone was observed at least ten times. The rearrangement joins TRBV5-1 to TRBJ2-1; TRBD2 aligns across 11 bases. Germline V CDR1 and CDR2: SGHRS, YFSETQ. The CDR3 loop spans 17 amino acids. The junction had 9 bases not matched to a gene; V was cut back by 0 bases and J by 7 bases. The DNA of the CDR3 is TGCGCCAGCAGCTTGGTGATAGCGGGAGGGTACCTGAATGAGCAGTTCTTC. Its protein product is CASSLVIAGGYLNEQFF.

This clone has at least ten counts. This rearrangement joins TRBV12-3 or TRBV12-4 to TRBJ2-1; D ambiguous. This CDR3 has 11 amino acids. V was clipped by 6 bases and J by 15 bases, with 15 bases between them. CDR3 loop: CASRSFSGVFF. As DNA, the CDR3 is TGTGCCAGCAGATCCTTTAGTGGGGTGTTCTTC.

This clone has at least ten counts. The rearrangement uses TRBV7-3 and TRBJ2-3, with 10 bases identical to TRBD2. The germline V gene has CDR1 SGHTA and CDR2 FQGTGA. Trimming at V came to 1 base and at J to 1 base, leaving 11 bases not matched to a gene. CDR3 size: 19 residues. The CDR3 DNA reads as TGTGCCAGCAGCTTAAGGTATAGCGGGAGGCGGATGGGCACAGATACGCAGTATTTT. Protein sequence: CASSLRYSGRRMGTDTQYF.

In this sample, this clone turned up many times. This chain joins TRBV28 and TRBJ2-7; TRBD1 matches at 7 bases. There are 14 residues in the CDR3. V lost 6 bases and J lost 2; bases outside the gene matches: 7. From germline, CDR1 is MDHEN and CDR2 SYDVKM. In DNA, the CDR3 is TGTGCCAGCAGCCCCGGACAGGATACCTACGAGCAGTACTTC. Encoded protein: CASSPGQDTYEQYF.

The V gene is TRBV20-1, the J gene TRBJ2-1; no clear D. V shed 4 bases and J shed 6 bases, with 16 bases lying between them. Germline CDR1 and CDR2: DFQATT and SNEGSKA (reference sequence). The CDR3 runs to 14 residues. The CDR3 spells CSATGPATSNEQFF. In DNA, the CDR3 is TGCAGTGCTACCGGCCCGGCAACGAGCAATGAGCAGTTCTTC.

The chain joins TRBV5-1 to TRBJ1-6; D remains unclear. CDR1 SGHRS and CDR2 YFSETQ come from the germline V gene. CDR3 length equals 12 residues. Trimming stripped 5 bases from V and 7 bases from J, with 7 bases between. The CDR3 loop reads CASRRENSPLHF. The CDR3 coding sequence is TGCGCCAGCAGGAGAGAGAATTCACCCCTCCACTTT.